This T cell receptor beta chain was sequenced in a study of shared clonotypes between healthy human individuals. Findings and caveats of the study: The diversity represented, both genetic and in exposure history, was limited by few donors. Across subsets, estimated richness was generally greater for naive than for memory populations.

Some clones are missing from TCRdb's copy, which holds only in-frame ones; the method was immunoSEQ multiplex PCR. Found here are more than 2,000,000 clones, 90% to 95% of them singletons; the top ten hold about 0.39%. Germline CDR1 is MGHDK and CDR2 is SYGVNS. The length of the CDR3 is 13 residues. Trimming took 8 bases from V and 6 from J, leaving 14 bases between them. Donors comprised only Caucasian adults living in Nashville, Tennessee. A note on this clone: The target antigen is unknown.

V usage is TRBV25-1 and J usage is TRBJ2-1; perhaps TRBD1 as D (6 bases). The origin of this receptor is a young man in good health. Some clones in this sample may be carry-over from other donors' samples. Sequencing input: naive CD4+ T cells from PBMCs. Described subset: CD45RA+ positively selected. DNA of the CDR3: TGTGCCAGCCGTACAGGGTTGGGCAATGAGCAGTTCTTC. Protein: CASRTGLGNEQFF. Supplemented by reference TRBV25-1 and TRBJ2-1, the full variable domain reads EADIYQTPRYLVIGTGKKITLECSQTMGHDKMYWYQQDPGMELHLIHYSYGVNSTEKGDLSSESTVSRIRTEHFPLTLESARPSHTSQYLCASRTGLGNEQFFGPGTRLTVL.